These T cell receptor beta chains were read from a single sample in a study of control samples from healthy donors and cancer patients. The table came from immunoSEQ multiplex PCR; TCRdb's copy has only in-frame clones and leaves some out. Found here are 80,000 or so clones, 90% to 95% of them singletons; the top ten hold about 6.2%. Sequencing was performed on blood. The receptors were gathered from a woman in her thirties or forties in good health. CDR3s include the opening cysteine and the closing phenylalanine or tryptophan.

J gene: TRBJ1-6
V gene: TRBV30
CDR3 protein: CAWSRRGDSPLHF

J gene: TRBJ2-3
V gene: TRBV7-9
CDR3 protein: CASIRDRGADTQYF

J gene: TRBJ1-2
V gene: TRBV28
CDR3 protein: CASTPVGTNYGYTF

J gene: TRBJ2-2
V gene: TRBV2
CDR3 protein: CASSVGLANTGELFF

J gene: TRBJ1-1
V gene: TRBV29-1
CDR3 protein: CSVEYGRGFPEAFF

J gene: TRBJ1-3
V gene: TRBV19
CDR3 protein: CASKGSGAEGNTIYF

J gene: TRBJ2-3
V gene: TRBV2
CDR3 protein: CAGNAVGADTQYF

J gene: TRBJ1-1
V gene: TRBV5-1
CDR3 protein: CASSLRTGVGDTEAFF

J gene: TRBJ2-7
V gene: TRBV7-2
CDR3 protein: CASSLPGLDPYEQYF

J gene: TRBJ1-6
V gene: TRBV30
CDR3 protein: CAWSVPWTEDSPLHF

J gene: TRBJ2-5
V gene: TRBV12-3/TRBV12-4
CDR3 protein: CASSLKGTQYF

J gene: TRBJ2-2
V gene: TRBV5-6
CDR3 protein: CASSLGGQMNTGELFF

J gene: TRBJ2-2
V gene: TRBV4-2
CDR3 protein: CASSQYRRGGDGELFF

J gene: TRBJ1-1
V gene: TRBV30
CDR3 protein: CAWSLGTLNANTEAFF

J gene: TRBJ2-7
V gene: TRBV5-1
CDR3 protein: CASSLVQGSYEQYF

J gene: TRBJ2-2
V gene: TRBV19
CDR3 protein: CATQGDKKAGELFF

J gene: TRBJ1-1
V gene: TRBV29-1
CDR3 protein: CSVDGDGRNTEAFF

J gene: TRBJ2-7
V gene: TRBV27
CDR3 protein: CASSFLGAVHTYEQYF

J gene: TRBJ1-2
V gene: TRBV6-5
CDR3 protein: CASSYSTGGGYGYTF

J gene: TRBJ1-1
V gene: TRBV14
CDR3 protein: CASSLGTGKAFF

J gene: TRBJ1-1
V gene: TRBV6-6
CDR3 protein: CASGTWNTEAFF

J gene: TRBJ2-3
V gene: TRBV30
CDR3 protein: CACPRAGGTDTQYF

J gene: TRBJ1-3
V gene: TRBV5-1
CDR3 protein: CASATGPVSGNTIYF

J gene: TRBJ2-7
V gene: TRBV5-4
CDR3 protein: CASSKTGYEQYF

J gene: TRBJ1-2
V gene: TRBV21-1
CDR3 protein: CASSIIESTAAWGYTF

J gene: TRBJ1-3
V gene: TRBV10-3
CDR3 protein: CAIRLPGTYSSGNTIYF

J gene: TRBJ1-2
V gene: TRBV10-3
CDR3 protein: CATKNQGADGYTF

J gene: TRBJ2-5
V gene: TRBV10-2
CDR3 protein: CASSVWREETQYF

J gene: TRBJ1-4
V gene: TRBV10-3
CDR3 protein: CAIRDSVATNEKLFF

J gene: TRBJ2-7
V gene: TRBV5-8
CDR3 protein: CASSFGRGPDEQYF

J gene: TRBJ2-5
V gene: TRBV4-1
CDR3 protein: CASSRYVDAETQYF

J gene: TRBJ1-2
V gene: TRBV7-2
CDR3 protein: CASSSVGGVFYGYTF

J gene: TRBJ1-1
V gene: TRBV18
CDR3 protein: CASSTREYTEAFF

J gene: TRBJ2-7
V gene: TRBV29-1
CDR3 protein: CSVEQVGLEQYF

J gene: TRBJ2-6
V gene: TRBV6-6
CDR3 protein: CASSYRRLAGANVLTF

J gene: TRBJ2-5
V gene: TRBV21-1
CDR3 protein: CASSNRRGNRCQETQYF

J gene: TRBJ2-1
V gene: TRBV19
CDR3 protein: CASRPAWEGGPNREQFF

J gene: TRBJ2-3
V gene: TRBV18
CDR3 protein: CASWTGDTDTQYF

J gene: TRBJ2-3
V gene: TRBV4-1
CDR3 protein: CASSRHRGQRDTQYF

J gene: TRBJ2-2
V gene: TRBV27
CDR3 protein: CASSSNYLVRGGELFF

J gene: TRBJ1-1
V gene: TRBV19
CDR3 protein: CASTRQGGGNTEAFF

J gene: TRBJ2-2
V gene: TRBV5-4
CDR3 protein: CASRRMGRMSGELFF

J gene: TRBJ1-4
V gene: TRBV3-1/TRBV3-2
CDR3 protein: CASSRDTTTNEKLFF

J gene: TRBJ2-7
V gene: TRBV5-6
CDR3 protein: CASSLGGQGRPYEQYF

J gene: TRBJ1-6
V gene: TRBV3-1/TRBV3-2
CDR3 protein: CASSQVAGNNSPLHF